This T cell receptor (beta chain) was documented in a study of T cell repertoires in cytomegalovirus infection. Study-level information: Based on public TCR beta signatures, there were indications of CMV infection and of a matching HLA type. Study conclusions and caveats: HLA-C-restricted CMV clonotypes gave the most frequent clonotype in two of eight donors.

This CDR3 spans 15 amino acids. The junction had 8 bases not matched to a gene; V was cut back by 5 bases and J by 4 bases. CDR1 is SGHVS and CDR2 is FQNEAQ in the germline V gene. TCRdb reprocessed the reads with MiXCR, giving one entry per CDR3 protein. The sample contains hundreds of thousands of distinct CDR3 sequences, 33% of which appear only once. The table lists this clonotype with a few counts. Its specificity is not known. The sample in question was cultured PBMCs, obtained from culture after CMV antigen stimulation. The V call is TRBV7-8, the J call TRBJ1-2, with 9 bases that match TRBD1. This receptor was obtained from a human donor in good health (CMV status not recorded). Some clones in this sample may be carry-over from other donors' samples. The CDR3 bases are TGTGCCAGCAGCCCCGACCGGGACAGGGTCTATGGCTACACCTTC. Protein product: CASSPDRDRVYGYTF.